This T cell receptor beta chain was recovered during a study of control samples from healthy donors and cancer patients. The germline gives CDR1 MNHEY, CDR2 SVGAGI. CDR3 size: 15 residues. V lost 2 bases and J 4 bases, leaving 12 bases between the germline ends. TCRdb keeps only in-frame clones here, not all; method: immunoSEQ multiplex PCR. The data hold about 180,000 clones, with more than 85% observed a single time. This clone was observed a single time. Material for sequencing was blood. This clonotype was obtained from a woman in her 40s in good health. The genes are TRBV6-5 and TRBJ1-3; the D gene is possibly TRBD1 (5 bases). The CDR3 DNA follows: TGTGCCAGCAGTTACGGCAGGGCCTCGGGAAACACCATATATTTT. This gives the protein CASSYGRASGNTIYF.